Following are 27 T cell receptor beta chains from one sample sequenced in a study of blood T cell repertoires in COVID-19. Assay: immunoSEQ multiplex PCR; the TCRdb copy retains only in-frame clones and omits some. Of approximately 60,000 clones in the sample, 65% to 80% are singletons; the top ten hold approximately 18%. Material for sequencing was peripheral blood. These TCRs come from a man in his 60s with acute or convalescent COVID-19.

This chain links TRBV5-6 with TRBJ1-2; TRBD1 might be the D (5 bases). CDR1 and CDR2 (germline): SGHDT, YYEEEE. The CDR3 is 15 residues long. V lost 4 bases, J lost 3 bases, and 16 bases lay in between. DNA of the CDR3: TGTGCCAGCAGCCTCGGAAGGGGAATCGACTATGGCTACACCTTC. It codes for CASSLGRGIDYGYTF.

The rearrangement links TRBV19 to TRBJ2-7; 7 nucleotides match TRBD2. V was pared by 5 bases and J by 1 base, with 5 bases of the junction left unmatched. This CDR3 is built from 14 residues. Germline loops: CDR1 LNHDA, CDR2 SQIVND (reference sequence). CDR3 DNA: TGTGCCAGTAGTTCTTCTAGCGGTTCCTACGAGCAGTACTTC. Amino acid sequence: CASSSSSGSYEQYF.

The CDR3 DNA reads TGTGCCAGCAGCCCCATTGGGGACAGTGTTTCCTACAATGAGCAGTTCTTC. This translates into CASSPIGDSVSYNEQFF. This chain joins TRBV6-2 or TRBV6-3 and TRBJ2-1; 7 nucleotides line up with TRBD1. Trimming removed 6 bases from V and 1 base from J; junction bases left unmatched: 12. Germline V gene sequence: CDR1 MNHEY, CDR2 SVGEGT. The length of the CDR3 is 17 residues.

The chain links TRBV2 to TRBJ2-7, with D hard to call. Germline V gives CDR1 SNHLY, CDR2 FYNNEI. The CDR3 is 13 amino acids. The V gene lost 4 bases and the J gene lost 0 bases, with 7 bases spanning the gap. The CDR3 DNA reads TGTGCCAGCAGTGGGCTGGTCTCCTACGAGCAGTACTTC. Its translation: CASSGLVSYEQYF.

The rearrangement links TRBV4-2 to TRBJ2-4; 8 positions match TRBD2. After removal of 4 bases from V and 12 bases from J, the junction contained 11 bases not matched to a gene. There are 14 residues in the CDR3. The germline CDR1 and CDR2 sequences are LGHNA and YNFKEQ. The CDR3 here is CASSPTAGGGSQYF. The CDR3 region has the DNA TGTGCCAGCAGCCCGACGGCCGGGGGGGGGAGTCAGTACTTC.

This chain joins TRBV27 and TRBJ2-7, with D unclear. Trimming took 3 bases from V and 1 from J, leaving 7 bases between them. Looked up from germline, CDR1 is MNHEY and CDR2 is SMNVEV (reference sequence). The CDR3 has 13 amino acids. DNA of the CDR3: TGTGCCAGCAGTTTGGGCCGGTCCTACGAGCAGTACTTC. Protein product: CASSLGRSYEQYF.

As DNA, the CDR3 is TGCAGCGGACAGGCGAATCCGAACACTGAAGCTTTCTTT. Amino acid sequence: CSGQANPNTEAFF. The chain has TRBV29-1 and TRBJ1-1; D is perhaps TRBD1 (6 bases). This CDR3 is 13 amino acids long. CDR1 is SQVTM, CDR2 ANQGSEA, per germline. V lost 7 bases and J 1 base, leaving 13 bases between the germline ends. Based on the CDR3 plus reference TRBV29-1 and TRBJ1-1, the full variable domain is SAVISQKPSRDICQRGTSLTIQCQVDSQVTMMFWYRQQPGQSLTLIATANQGSEATYESGFVIDKFPISRPNLTFSTLTVSNMSPEDSSIYLCSGQANPNTEAFFGQGTRLTVV.

This rearrangement joins TRBV7-2 to TRBJ2-2; 8 bases fit TRBD2. Trimming removed 3 bases from V and 2 bases from J; junction bases left unmatched: 5. The CDR3 has 16 amino acids. The germline CDR1 and CDR2 sequences are SGHTA and FQGNSA. CDR3 amino acids: CASSLGLGGNTGELFF. The DNA for the CDR3 is TGTGCCAGCAGCTTGGGACTAGGAGGAAACACCGGGGAGCTGTTTTTT.

The V gene is TRBV5-4, the J gene TRBJ2-3; tentatively, D is TRBD2 (5 bases). The ends were cut back, 1 base at V and 8 bases at J, with 8 bases in the middle. CDR3 length: 12 amino acids. Germline CDR1 and CDR2: SGHNT and YYREEE (reference sequence). The CDR3 sequence: CASSLTEGTQYF. The CDR3 DNA reads TGTGCCAGCAGCTTGACAGAGGGTACGCAGTATTTT.

The chain couples TRBV12-3 or TRBV12-4 to TRBJ2-2; D may be TRBD1 (5 bases). Trimming cost V 7 bases and J 7 bases, with 13 bases left between them. The CDR3 is 13 residues long. The CDR3 nucleotides are TGTGCCAGCACCCTCGTACAGGTCGGGGAGCTGTTTTTT. The encoded protein is CASTLVQVGELFF.

This clone was counted a single time. The gene calls are TRBV7-2 and TRBJ2-5; TRBD1 matches at 7 bases. The CDR3 totals 15 residues. With V trimmed by 5 bases and J by 4 bases, 10 bases remained unmatched. Per the germline V gene, CDR1 is SGHTA and CDR2 is FQGNSA. The CDR3 nucleotides are TGTGCCAGCAGCCCCGGCCCCAGGGGGAGAGAGACCCAGTACTTC. This encodes CASSPGPRGRETQYF.

The chain joins TRBV20-1 to TRBJ1-2; D may be TRBD1 (6 bases). This CDR3 contains 9 residues. The ends were cut back, 6 bases at V and 8 bases at J, with 7 bases in the middle. Germline V gene sequence: CDR1 DFQATT, CDR2 SNEGSKA (reference sequence). The CDR3 is CSATGGYTF. CDR3 nucleotides: TGCAGTGCCACAGGGGGCTACACCTTC.

The chain has TRBV9 and TRBJ2-7, with unresolved D. The CDR3 runs 14 residues. V was pared by 0 bases and J by 1 base, with 8 bases between. Germline assignment: CDR1 SGDLS and CDR2 YYNGEE. The CDR3 nucleotides are TGTGCCAGCAGCGTAGCTCCGGTGTCCTACGAGCAGTACTTC. Its protein is CASSVAPVSYEQYF.

V gene TRBV7-9 combines with J gene TRBJ2-1, with 8 positions matching TRBD1. The CDR3 loop spans 15 amino acids. CDR1 is SEHNR, CDR2 FQNEAQ, per germline (reference sequence). Trimming removed 5 bases from V and 12 bases from J; junction bases left unmatched: 15. Here the CDR3 DNA reads TGTGCCAGCAGCATCCGGGACAGGAGGCGAGAGATGCAGTTCTTC. It codes for CASSIRDRRREMQFF.

V and J are TRBV9 and TRBJ2-1; TRBD2 aligns across 7 bases. Germline lookup yields CDR1 SGDLS and CDR2 YYNGEE. V dropped 0 bases and J dropped 7; count of bases not matched to a gene: 4. This CDR3 spans 14 amino acids. The CDR3 sequence is CASSVGVSGNEQFF. DNA of the CDR3: TGTGCCAGCAGCGTAGGGGTTAGCGGGAATGAGCAGTTCTTC.

A single count supports this clone. The rearrangement uses TRBV24-1 and TRBJ2-7; 9 positions agree with TRBD2. Germline CDR1 is KGHDR and CDR2 is SFDVKD. Unmatched junction bases numbered 5, after V lost 1 base and J lost 2 bases. The CDR3 length is 16 residues. The CDR3 loop is CATSDFGLAGTYEQYF. CDR3 bases: TGTGCCACCAGTGATTTCGGGCTAGCGGGAACCTACGAGCAGTACTTC.

The chain recombines TRBV10-1 with TRBJ2-1; TRBD2 aligns across 12 bases. Germline V gene data show CDR1 as WNHNN and CDR2 as SYGVQD (reference sequence). Germline trimming cut 6 bases from V and 0 bases from J; bases unmatched to any gene: 0. The CDR3 has 15 amino acids. For the CDR3, the DNA is TGCGCCAGCAGGACTAGCGGGAGCTCCTACAATGAGCAGTTCTTC. Its translation is CASRTSGSSYNEQFF.

The CDR3 region has the DNA TGCAGCGTGGAAACCTCGGGGATGCCAGCCACAGATACGCAGTATTTT. Translation: CSVETSGMPATDTQYF. V gene TRBV29-1 combines with J gene TRBJ2-3; D might be TRBD2 (5 bases). The germline V gene encodes CDR1 SQVTM and CDR2 ANQGSEA. The CDR3 consists of 16 residues. The V end lost 6 bases, the J end lost 2 bases, and 21 bases lay between the germline ends.

V gene TRBV5-1 combines with J gene TRBJ2-3; 10 bases are shared with TRBD2. With V trimmed by 1 base and J by 4 bases, 15 bases remained unmatched. This CDR3 has 19 residues. Germline CDR1 and CDR2: SGHRS and YFSETQ. CDR3 sequence (DNA): TGCGCCAGCAGCTTGAGGGGAGGAGCGGGAGGGCCTAGGGCAGATACGCAGTATTTT. Protein product: CASSLRGGAGGPRADTQYF.

The chain has TRBV7-9 and TRBJ2-7; D possibly corresponds to TRBD2 (6 bases). The CDR3 runs to 16 residues. Trimming cost V 7 bases and J 3 bases, with 22 bases left between them. CDR1 and CDR2 from the germline V gene are SEHNR and FQNEAQ (reference sequence). CDR3 sequence (DNA): TGTGCCAGCACCCGTAGGGGAGGCTCGAGAAACTACGAGCAGTACTTC. This codes for CASTRRGGSRNYEQYF.

The count of this clone is one. DNA for the CDR3: TGTGCCTGGAGCGGACAGAGCTCGTACTATACAAACGAGCAGTACTTC. The encoded protein is CAWSGQSSYYTNEQYF. This sequence joins TRBV30 and TRBJ2-7, with D perhaps TRBD1 (6 bases). Trimming took off 3 bases at V and 5 bases at J, with 23 bases between the two ends. The CDR3 length is 16 residues. Germline V lookup: CDR1 GTSNPN, CDR2 SVGIG (reference sequence). The variable domain in full, with the rest retrieved from reference TRBV30 and TRBJ2-7, is SQTIHQWPATLVQPVGSPLSLECTVEGTSNPNLYWYRQAAGRGLQLLFYSVGIGQISSEVPQNLSASRPQDRQFILSSKKLLLSDSGFYLCAWSGQSSYYTNEQYFGPGTRLTVT.

The chain is built from TRBV19 and TRBJ1-5; TRBD1 matches 8 bases. This CDR3 contains 13 residues. With 6 bases clipped from V and 8 bases from J, the junction kept 6 bases outside the gene matches. From germline, CDR1 is LNHDA and CDR2 SQIVND (reference sequence). CDR3 sequence (DNA): TGTGCCAGTAGCGCGGACAGGGACAAGCCCCAGCATTTT. Translated, it gives CASSADRDKPQHF.

The CDR3 reads CASSLTGTGNGYGYTF. Written as DNA, the CDR3 is TGTGCCAGCAGCTTAACTGGGACAGGGAATGGGTATGGCTACACCTTC. The chain links TRBV7-3 to TRBJ1-2; 9 bases line up with TRBD1. The ends lost 0 bases at V and 5 bases at J; junction bases unmatched: 7. The length of the CDR3 is 16 residues. Per the germline V gene, CDR1 is SGHTA and CDR2 is FQGTGA.

Here the CDR3 reads CASSRPQRGYYEQYF. DNA for the CDR3: TGTGCCAGCAGTCGCCCCCAGCGGGGGTACTACGAGCAGTACTTC. The chain recombines TRBV28 with TRBJ2-7; TRBD2 matches 8 bases. The CDR3 is 15 amino acids. Germline-derived CDR1 and CDR2 are MDHEN and SYDVKM. V shed 5 bases, J shed 3 bases, and the junction held 9 bases outside the gene matches.

This clone came up a few times. The genes are TRBV19 and TRBJ1-6; 9 nucleotides align to TRBD1. The V gene's germline CDR1 is LNHDA and CDR2 SQIVND (reference sequence). V trimming: 3 bases; J trimming: 9 bases; junction bases outside the gene matches: 6. The CDR3 is made up of 15 amino acids. This CDR3 reads CASSIGGTGSSPLHF. The DNA for the CDR3 is TGTGCCAGTAGTATTGGAGGGACAGGGAGTTCACCCCTCCACTTT.

This clone was recorded only once. This chain connects TRBV4-2 to TRBJ2-2; D gene ambiguous. The CDR3 is made up of 14 amino acids. Germline V gene sequence: CDR1 LGHNA, CDR2 YNFKEQ. V lost 1 base and J 6 bases, leaving 9 bases between the germline ends. The CDR3: CASSQADRAGELFF. CDR3 DNA: TGTGCCAGCAGCCAAGCAGATCGGGCCGGGGAGCTGTTTTTT.

The V call is TRBV3-1 (or the pseudogene TRBV3-2), the J call TRBJ2-1, with 7 bases identical to TRBD1. This CDR3 is built from 15 residues. After removal of 4 bases from V and 2 bases from J, the junction contained 5 bases not matched to a gene. The germline gives CDR1 LGHDT, CDR2 YNNKEL (reference sequence). Here the CDR3 reads CASSLGQAAYNEQFF. The DNA of the CDR3 is TGTGCCAGCAGCCTCGGACAGGCGGCCTACAATGAGCAGTTCTTC.